Below are 18 T cell receptor beta chains sequenced from a single sample in a study of T-cell memory formation after mild COVID-19. In TCRdb, the 5' RACE reads were re-called with MiXCR into one record per CDR3 protein. The sample includes fewer than 650,000 distinct CDR3 sequences, approximately 15% of them seen just once. The specimen sequenced was PBMCs or a T cell subset sorted from them (not recorded which). These receptors all stem from an adult woman who had mild COVID-19 (a few samples of this study predate the infection). Cell type and time point are not known.

This clonotype was found a few times. The V call is TRBV7-2, the J call TRBJ2-2; maybe TRBD1 (5 bases). Trimming removed 1 base at V and 4 bases at J, with 10 bases between. CDR3 size: 15 residues. Germline CDR1 reads SGHTA; CDR2 reads FQGNSA. The CDR3 DNA reads TGTGCCAGCAGCTTAGACAGGTTACGCACCGGGGAGCTGTTTTTT. This gives the protein CASSLDRLRTGELFF.

Note on this clonotype: The junction shows a germline mismatch at one end, possibly a read error. The J gene is TRBJ2-3, the V gene TRBV4-3; the D gene is possibly TRBD2 (7 bases). The CDR3 totals 13 residues. The germline CDR1 and CDR2 sequences are LGHNA and YSLEER. CDR3 nucleotide sequence: TGCGCCAGCAGCGGGGGGGCGGTGGATACGAAGTATTTT. Its protein product is CASSGGAVDTKYF.

The J gene is TRBJ2-7, the V gene TRBV5-6, with D unclear. The CDR3 contains 16 residues. In germline, CDR1 is SGHDT, CDR2 YYEEEE. The germline V and J ends were trimmed by 4 bases and 1 base, with 18 bases remaining between them. The CDR3 bases are TGTGCCAGCAGCAGGCGGCTAGAAAGTACATCCTACGAGCAGTACTTC. Its protein is CASSRRLESTSYEQYF.

This clonotype was seen more than once but under ten times. The V call is TRBV24-1, the J call TRBJ2-2; D tentatively fits TRBD1 or TRBD2 (7 bases each). The CDR3 covers 17 residues. CDR1 KGHDR and CDR2 SFDVKD come from the germline V gene. Between the trimmed V and J ends, which lost 3 bases and 6 bases, there was a span of 19 bases. The CDR3 protein is CATSDGGGTAGAGELFF. CDR3 nucleotides: TGTGCCACCAGTGATGGGGGGGGGACAGCGGGCGCCGGGGAGCTGTTTTTT.

This clonotype was found a few times. This rearrangement joins TRBV7-6 to TRBJ2-6; no firm D call. The V gene's germline CDR1 is SGHVS and CDR2 FNYEAQ. This CDR3 region has 18 residues. Trimming took 5 bases from V and 0 from J, leaving 17 bases between them. The CDR3 region is CASSPGPPTSSGANVLTF. DNA for the CDR3: TGTGCCAGCAGCCCTGGGCCGCCTACATCCTCTGGGGCCAACGTCCTGACTTTC. The full variable domain, completed using reference TRBV7-6 and TRBJ2-6, is GAGVSQSPRYKVTKRGQDVALRCDPISGHVSLYWYRQALGQGPEFLTYFNYEAQQDKSGLPNDRFSAERPEGSISTLTIQRTEQRDSAMYRCASSPGPPTSSGANVLTFGAGSRLTVL.

The rearrangement links TRBV7-2 to TRBJ1-6, with D maybe TRBD1 (6 bases). The CDR3 has 16 amino acids. Trimming cost V 5 bases and J 1 base, with 12 bases left between them. The germline CDR1 and CDR2 sequences are SGHTA and FQGNSA. The CDR3 protein is CASSLTGMSYNSPLHF. The CDR3 bases are TGTGCCAGCAGCCTTACAGGGATGTCCTATAATTCACCCCTCCACTTT.

The chain employs TRBV5-1 and TRBJ2-7; D gene ambiguous. V gave up 7 bases and J gave up 5 bases, with 16 bases separating them. Germline assignment: CDR1 SGHRS and CDR2 YFSETQ. This CDR3 is 13 amino acids long. The DNA of the CDR3 is TGCGCCAGCCGGCTGCGTCCTTCGGACGAGCAGTACTTC. Protein: CASRLRPSDEQYF.

V usage is TRBV7-9 and J usage is TRBJ1-3; a weak D match, TRBD1 (5 bases). Germline V gene sequence: CDR1 SEHNR, CDR2 FQNEAQ (reference sequence). This CDR3 has 14 amino acids. V was trimmed by 5 bases and J by 2 bases, leaving 10 bases between them. The DNA of the CDR3 is TGTGCCAGCAGCCTCAGGGAGGCTGGAAACACCATATATTTT. Translation: CASSLREAGNTIYF.

This clonotype was seen only a few times. The chain joins TRBV2 to TRBJ1-2, with TRBD1 identical over 7 bases. V shed 6 bases, J shed 5 bases, and the junction held 9 bases outside the gene matches. The CDR3 covers 14 residues. Germline V gene sequence: CDR1 SNHLY, CDR2 FYNNEI. The CDR3 DNA reads TGTGCCAGCAGCCCACAGGGGACTGGGTATGGCTACACCTTC. Encoded protein: CASSPQGTGYGYTF.

The chain joins TRBV6-2 or TRBV6-3 to TRBJ2-1; D gene uncertain. CDR1 MNHEY and CDR2 SVGEGT come from the germline V gene. Trimming shortened V by 7 bases and J by 0 bases, and 7 bases separated the two germline ends. The CDR3 is made up of 13 amino acids. The CDR3 coding sequence is TGTGCCAGCAAGCAGAGCTCCTACAATGAGCAGTTCTTC. It translates to CASKQSSYNEQFF.

CDR3 in amino acids: CASSIYRVGEQYF. CDR3 bases: TGTGCCAGCAGCATTTACAGGGTAGGCGAGCAGTACTTC. The chain employs TRBV5-6 and TRBJ2-7, with D possibly matching TRBD1 (6 bases). This CDR3 contains 13 residues. Germline V gene data show CDR1 as SGHDT and CDR2 as YYEEEE. V lost 4 bases to trimming and J lost 6 bases, with 14 bases between them.

This clonotype was found many times. The chain links TRBV4-2 to TRBJ2-7; TRBD2 aligns across 8 bases. This CDR3 region has 17 residues. V shed 3 bases, J shed 2 bases, and the junction held 12 bases outside the gene matches. Germline V gene sequence: CDR1 LGHNA, CDR2 YNFKEQ. CDR3 bases: TGTGCCAGCAGCCAGGCGGGGGGTAGCGTGAAAACCTACGAGCAGTACTTC. Encoded protein: CASSQAGGSVKTYEQYF.

This clonotype was observed a few times. This chain links TRBV5-1 with TRBJ2-1, with D maybe TRBD1 (6 bases). CDR1 SGHRS and CDR2 YFSETQ come from the germline V gene. V lost 3 bases and J 7 bases, leaving 17 bases between the germline ends. The CDR3 consists of 15 residues. The CDR3 region is CASSSRTANPNEQFF. The CDR3 DNA sequence: TGCGCCAGCAGCTCCCGGACAGCCAACCCTAATGAGCAGTTCTTC.

The rearrangement links TRBV27 to TRBJ2-7, with TRBD2 matching over 13 bases. There are 18 residues in the CDR3. Germline trimming cut 3 bases from V and 1 base from J; bases unmatched to any gene: 9. Germline loops: CDR1 MNHEY, CDR2 SMNVEV (reference sequence). In DNA, the CDR3 is TGTGCCAGCAGTTTGGGACTAGCGGGACAAGGAGGGTCCTACGAGCAGTACTTC. This encodes CASSLGLAGQGGSYEQYF.

This clonotype was counted between two and nine times. This chain joins TRBV4-1 and TRBJ2-7, with D hard to call. Trimming shortened V by 0 bases and J by 2 bases, and 11 bases separated the two germline ends. Per the germline V gene, CDR1 is MGHRA and CDR2 is YSYEKL. The CDR3 runs to 15 residues. The CDR3: CASSQDSQLTYEQYF. CDR3 coding DNA: TGCGCCAGCAGCCAAGATTCACAGCTAACCTACGAGCAGTACTTC.

This clonotype was seen only a few times. J is TRBJ1-1 and V is TRBV19; no definite D call. Trimming removed 6 bases from V and 0 bases from J, with 5 bases in between. The CDR3 totals 12 residues. The V gene's germline CDR1 is LNHDA and CDR2 SQIVND (reference sequence). CDR3 residues: CASREVNTEAFF. The CDR3 DNA is TGTGCCAGTAGGGAAGTGAACACTGAAGCTTTCTTT.

The table lists this clonotype with a few counts. The chain couples TRBV12-3 or TRBV12-4 to TRBJ2-7; weak D call: TRBD2 (5 bases). This CDR3 is 14 amino acids long. V shed 2 bases and J shed 1 base, with 9 bases lying between them. CDR3 nucleotides: TGTGCCAGCAGTTTACACGGGATGTCCTACGAGCAGTACTTC. This encodes CASSLHGMSYEQYF.

The V and J genes are TRBV7-3 and TRBJ2-3, with 9 bases lining up with TRBD2. Germline lookup yields CDR1 SGHTA and CDR2 FQGTGA. The CDR3 has 16 residues. V dropped 4 bases and J dropped 3; count of bases not matched to a gene: 8. The CDR3 nucleotides read TGTGCCAGCAGCTCCGCGGGGGGGCTAGCGACAGATACGCAGTATTTT. As protein: CASSSAGGLATDTQYF.